A selection of T cell receptor beta chains follows, all from one sample in a study of blood T cell repertoires in COVID-19. Data came from immunoSEQ multiplex PCR; TCRdb stores just in-frame clones and leaves some out. This sample yields more than 45,000 clones, of which more than 85% are seen a single time; 6% to 8% belongs to the top ten. Sequencing used peripheral blood. The receptors stem from a human donor with active COVID-19. The donor label of this sample is uncertain. The CDR3 runs from the conserved cysteine through the conserved F or W. Each record gives: clone size, J gene, D gene, V gene, CDR3 length, CDR3 protein, CDR3 DNA. D genes are given only for firm matches. Only part of the rows carry a size: once, few, many, or a class if the clone is expanded.

NA,TRBJ1-2,TRBD1,TRBV2,15,CASSRDREANYGYTF,TGTGCCAGCAGCCGGGACAGGGAAGCTAACTATGGCTACACCTTC
NA,TRBJ2-3,NA,TRBV7-2,14,CASSFTSVGDTQYF,TGTGCCAGCAGTTTCACCAGCGTTGGAGATACGCAGTATTTT
NA,TRBJ1-4,NA,TRBV10-3,12,CAISESREKLFF,TGTGCCATCAGTGAGTCCAGGGAAAAACTGTTTTTT
NA,TRBJ1-5,NA,TRBV6-1,17,CASSEAIGFRSNQPQHF,TGTGCCAGCAGTGAAGCAATCGGGTTTCGGAGCAATCAGCCCCAGCATTTT
NA,TRBJ1-2,NA,TRBV4-1,12,CASSPTPGSYTF,TGCGCCAGCAGCCCTACACCGGGGAGCTACACCTTC
NA,TRBJ2-1,TRBD2,TRBV6-6,16,CASSYPWTSGSLEQFF,TGTGCCAGCAGTTACCCCTGGACTAGCGGGAGTTTGGAGCAGTTCTTC
NA,TRBJ2-1,NA,TRBV5-1,15,CASSLVRADLGEQFF,TGCGCCAGCAGCTTGGTGCGAGCGGACTTAGGGGAGCAGTTCTTC
NA,TRBJ1-2,NA,TRBV7-8,14,CASSLLEFNYGYTF,TGTGCCAGCAGCTTACTCGAGTTTAACTATGGCTACACCTTC
NA,TRBJ1-5,NA,TRBV28,15,CATREQGKISQPQHF,TGTGCCACCAGAGAACAGGGAAAAATTAGTCAGCCCCAGCATTTT
NA,TRBJ1-1,NA,TRBV27,15,CASSPKAGTSEAAFF,TGTGCCAGCAGTCCAAAGGCCGGGACTTCGGAGGCTGCTTTCTTT
NA,TRBJ1-5,TRBD1,TRBV6-2/TRBV6-3,17,CASSYADRGRTTQPQHF,TGTGCCAGCAGTTACGCTGACAGGGGGCGGACGACTCAGCCCCAGCATTTT
NA,TRBJ1-2,NA,TRBV5-4,13,CASSGGENRFYTF,TGTGCCAGCAGCGGGGGGGAGAATAGGTTCTACACCTTC
NA,TRBJ2-3,TRBD2,TRBV6-5,16,CASSSLAGGSTDTQYF,TGTGCCAGCAGTTCACTAGCGGGGGGGTCCACAGATACGCAGTATTTT
once,TRBJ2-5,NA,TRBV28,14,CASRPPRGQETQYF,TGTGCCAGCAGGCCCCCCAGGGGCCAAGAGACCCAGTACTTC
NA,TRBJ2-1,TRBD1,TRBV7-8,15,CASSVAGTVAYEQFF,TGTGCCAGCAGCGTCGCCGGGACAGTCGCCTATGAGCAGTTCTTC
NA,TRBJ2-7,TRBD2,TRBV2,14,CASKAASGTYEQYF,TGTGCCAGCAAAGCAGCTAGCGGCACCTACGAGCAGTACTTC
NA,TRBJ2-1,TRBD1,TRBV14,15,CASSRQGGSYNEQFF,TGTGCCAGCAGCCGACAGGGTGGATCCTACAATGAGCAGTTCTTC
NA,TRBJ2-1,NA,TRBV19,12,CASRREGYEQFF,TGTGCCAGTAGGCGCGAGGGCTATGAGCAGTTCTTC
NA,TRBJ1-5,TRBD1,TRBV6-5,15,CASRQGELGNQPQHF,TGTGCCAGCCGACAGGGGGAATTGGGCAATCAGCCCCAGCATTTT
NA,TRBJ2-6,TRBD1,TRBV30,16,CAWSQTGGWGANVLTF,TGTGCCTGGAGTCAGACAGGGGGCTGGGGGGCCAACGTCCTGACTTTC
NA,TRBJ2-3,NA,TRBV7-2,12,CASSPPTNTQYF,TGTGCCAGCAGCCCCCCGACAAATACGCAGTATTTT
NA,TRBJ1-2,NA,TRBV2,13,CASSEDREWLYTF,TGTGCCAGCAGTGAGGACAGAGAATGGCTATACACCTTC
NA,TRBJ1-5,TRBD1,TRBV4-3,18,CASSQDPLGQGRTQPQHF,TGCGCCAGCAGCCAAGACCCCCTCGGACAGGGGCGAACTCAGCCCCAGCATTTT
NA,TRBJ1-6,NA,TRBV5-4,15,CASSLGQKNNSPLHF,TGTGCCAGCAGCCTAGGACAGAAAAATAATTCACCCCTCCACTTT
few,TRBJ2-7,TRBD1,TRBV6-5,14,CASRGTGQSYEQYF,TGTGCCAGCAGAGGGACAGGGCAATCCTACGAGCAGTACTTC
NA,TRBJ1-2,NA,TRBV2,14,CASSLLRGDGVYTF,TGTGCCAGCAGCCTTTTAAGGGGCGATGGAGTCTACACCTTC
NA,TRBJ2-3,TRBD1,TRBV6-6,16,CASSYYPGTGTDTQYF,TGTGCCAGCAGTTACTATCCGGGGACAGGGACTGATACGCAGTATTTT
NA,TRBJ2-1,NA,TRBV28,14,CASRASASYNEQFF,TGTGCCAGCAGGGCTAGCGCTTCCTACAATGAGCAGTTCTTC
NA,TRBJ2-1,NA,TRBV20-1,15,CSASAPAGSDNEQFF,TGCAGTGCTAGTGCCCCGGCGGGGTCAGACAATGAGCAGTTCTTC
NA,TRBJ2-2,TRBD1,TRBV28,15,CASSPGQVNTGELFF,TGTGCCAGCAGTCCGGGACAGGTCAACACCGGGGAGCTGTTTTTT
NA,TRBJ2-7,NA,TRBV7-9,14,CASSFRTAYDEQYF,TGTGCCAGCAGCTTTCGGACAGCTTACGACGAGCAGTACTTC
few,TRBJ1-2,TRBD1,TRBV19,13,CASSIGTVPGYTF,TGTGCCAGTAGTATTGGGACAGTCCCCGGCTACACCTTC
NA,TRBJ2-7,NA,TRBV18,18,CASSPPIGMTGRSYEQYF,TGTGCCAGCTCACCACCTATTGGGATGACAGGACGCTCCTACGAGCAGTACTTC
NA,TRBJ2-7,NA,TRBV28,13,CASSLAELYEQYF,TGTGCCAGCAGTTTAGCGGAACTTTACGAGCAGTACTTC
NA,TRBJ2-5,NA,TRBV18,15,CASSPVTGPQETQYF,TGTGCCAGCTCACCGGTCACAGGGCCCCAAGAGACCCAGTACTTC
NA,TRBJ2-1,TRBD1,TRBV18,15,CASSPRRQGANEQFF,TGTGCCAGCTCACCAAGGAGACAGGGGGCAAATGAGCAGTTCTTC
NA,TRBJ1-1,NA,TRBV5-1,14,CASSLVIMNTEAFF,TGCGCCAGCAGCTTGGTCATCATGAACACTGAAGCTTTCTTT
NA,TRBJ1-4,NA,TRBV28,14,CASSLSRTVEKLFF,TGTGCCAGCAGTCTGTCCCGGACAGTAGAAAAACTGTTTTTT
NA,TRBJ2-5,NA,TRBV7-8,11,CASSHRETQYF,TGTGCCAGCAGCCACAGAGAGACCCAGTACTTC
NA,TRBJ2-1,NA,TRBV12-3/TRBV12-4,12,CASSLAWPEQFF,TGTGCCAGCAGTTTAGCGTGGCCTGAGCAGTTCTTC
NA,TRBJ2-5,NA,TRBV30,12,CAGGPNQETQYF,TGTGCCGGAGGGCCGAACCAAGAGACCCAGTACTTC
NA,TRBJ1-2,NA,TRBV28,15,CASSLQGILPYGYTF,TGTGCCAGCAGTTTACAGGGAATCCTCCCCTATGGCTACACCTTC
NA,TRBJ1-4,TRBD1,TRBV7-9,15,CASSTGTGGQEKLFF,TGTGCCAGCAGCACTGGGACAGGGGGGCAGGAAAAACTGTTTTTT
NA,TRBJ2-7,NA,TRBV5-4,14,CASSLVQASYEQYF,TGTGCCAGCAGCTTGGTTCAAGCATCCTACGAGCAGTACTTC
NA,TRBJ2-7,NA,TRBV4-1,16,CASSQDPRTAAYEQYF,TGCGCCAGCAGCCAAGATCCCCGGACAGCAGCCTACGAGCAGTACTTC
NA,TRBJ2-2,TRBD2,TRBV5-1,14,CASSGEGATGELFF,TGCGCCAGCAGCGGGGAGGGTGCCACCGGGGAGCTGTTTTTT
NA,TRBJ2-5,TRBD2,TRBV11-3,18,CASSSRAQSASGRETQYF,TGTGCCAGCAGCTCTAGGGCCCAATCTGCGAGCGGGAGGGAGACCCAGTACTTC